A single sample gave rise to the 20 T cell receptor beta chains below, sequenced in a study of blood T cells in healthy people across ages. Primed by a sample-barcoded 5' primer and a J-beta primer mix, a second PCR proceeded for roughly 6 to 12 cycles. MiXCR was run by TCRdb on the 5' RACE reads, yielding one entry per CDR3 protein. Among around 940,000 distinct CDR3 sequences, just over 50% were seen once, and the ten largest hold about a fifth. Sequenced: blood. These receptors were obtained from a woman aged 55-69 years in good health.

V is TRBV10-3 and J is TRBJ1-5; 8 nucleotides match TRBD1. Germline CDR1 and CDR2: ENHRY and SYGVKD. This CDR3 contains 14 residues. V dropped 6 bases and J dropped 4; count of bases not matched to a gene: 5. CDR3 in DNA: TGTGCCATCAGCCGGACAGGGTCTAATCAGCCCCAGCATTTT. Translating it yields CAISRTGSNQPQHF.

The V and J genes are TRBV12-3 or TRBV12-4 and TRBJ2-1; D might be TRBD1 (7 bases). CDR3 length: 13 residues. V was shortened by 7 bases and J by 8 bases, with 15 bases between the two germline ends. CDR3 in DNA: TGTGCCAGCATCTTGACAGGGAGGCATGAGCAGTTCTTC. It is translated as CASILTGRHEQFF.

In its sample, this clonotype was seen a few times. The J gene is TRBJ2-3, the V gene TRBV7-9; D not resolved. Germline V CDR1 and CDR2: SEHNR, FQNEAQ (reference sequence). Between the trimmed V and J ends, which lost 5 bases and 4 bases, there was a span of 16 bases. The CDR3 loop spans 15 amino acids. Written as DNA, the CDR3 is TGTGCCAGCAGCCGGGCAACAATCCGGGCAGATACGCAGTATTTT. Translating gives CASSRATIRADTQYF.

The J gene is TRBJ2-1, the V gene TRBV20-1; 8 bases fit TRBD1. The V segment lost 2 bases and the J segment 7 bases; nucleotides outside the gene matches: 10. The CDR3 extends over 15 amino acids. CDR1 and CDR2 (germline): DFQATT, SNEGSKA (reference sequence). The DNA for the CDR3 is TGCAGTGCTAGACCCTCGGGACAGGTGGGGAATGAGCAGTTCTTC. Its protein product is CSARPSGQVGNEQFF.

The rearrangement joins TRBV3-1 to TRBJ2-1; maybe TRBD2 (6 bases). Germline V gene data show CDR1 as LGHDT and CDR2 as YNNKEL (reference sequence). The CDR3 covers 14 residues. Trimming stripped 0 bases from V and 13 bases from J, with 16 bases between. The DNA of the CDR3 is TGTGCCAGCAGCCAAGATGGAGGGGCTCGTCTTCAGTTCTTC. Translation gives CASSQDGGARLQFF.

The chain uses TRBV6-2 or TRBV6-3 and TRBJ1-2; D gene unclear. The germline V and J ends were trimmed by 2 bases and 5 bases, with 12 bases remaining between them. CDR3 length equals 14 residues. From germline, CDR1 is MNHEY and CDR2 SVGEGT. CDR3 in DNA: TGTGCCAGCAGTTACCGCCACGGAGTATATGGCTACACCTTC. It yields the protein CASSYRHGVYGYTF.

The J gene is TRBJ1-6, the V gene TRBV20-1; D gene uncertain. V lost 0 bases and J lost 2, with 17 bases in between. CDR1 DFQATT and CDR2 SNEGSKA come from the germline V gene (reference sequence). The CDR3 contains 18 residues. The CDR3 loop is CSARDREAISPYNSPLHF. The CDR3, as DNA: TGCAGTGCTAGAGATCGCGAGGCCATCTCCCCCTATAATTCACCCCTCCACTTT.

This clonotype showed up just once. The chain is built from TRBV20-1 and TRBJ2-3; D is unresolved. Germline values: CDR1 DFQATT, CDR2 SNEGSKA (reference sequence). CDR3 length: 14 amino acids. V was trimmed by 6 bases and J by 0 bases, leaving 13 bases between them. CDR3 in amino acids: CSAPPEASTDTQYF. DNA for the CDR3: TGCAGTGCCCCACCCGAAGCTAGCACAGATACGCAGTATTTT.

This clonotype was recorded once. The chain has TRBV10-3 and TRBJ2-7; 9 nucleotides agree with TRBD1. CDR3 size: 14 residues. Germline CDR1 and CDR2: ENHRY and SYGVKD. The V segment lost 6 bases and the J segment 5 bases; nucleotides outside the gene matches: 8. The CDR3 region has the DNA TGTGCCATCAGACCGGGACAGGGTAATAACGAGCAGTACTTC. Its translation: CAIRPGQGNNEQYF.

Only a few counts were recorded for this clonotype. The rearrangement joins TRBV7-3 to TRBJ2-5, with a weak D call TRBD2 (6 bases). CDR1 SGHTA and CDR2 FQGTGA come from the germline V gene. The CDR3 runs 13 residues. V was trimmed by 5 bases and J by 4 bases, leaving 11 bases between them. CDR3 nucleotide sequence: TGTGCCAGCAGCGCGGGACCGTCAGAGACCCAGTACTTC. Amino acids: CASSAGPSETQYF.

J is TRBJ2-5 and V is TRBV13, with 8 positions matching TRBD1. Germline assignment: CDR1 PRHDT and CDR2 FYEKMQ (reference sequence). The CDR3 loop spans 14 amino acids. The V gene end was trimmed by 5 bases and the J gene end by 5 bases; junction bases not matched to a gene: 7. In DNA, the CDR3 is TGTGCCAGCAGCCTACGGACAGGGCTCGAGACCCAGTACTTC. Translating gives CASSLRTGLETQYF.

The count of this clonotype is one. The genes are TRBV24-1 and TRBJ1-5; TRBD1 aligns across 7 bases. The V gene's germline CDR1 is KGHDR and CDR2 SFDVKD. CDR3 length equals 15 residues. V lost 4 bases and J lost 4; bases outside the gene matches: 6. CDR3 loop: CATSDRTGANQPQHF. CDR3 nucleotide sequence: TGTGCCACCAGTGACCGAACAGGGGCGAATCAGCCCCAGCATTTT.

This clonotype occurred a few times. J is TRBJ2-5 and V is TRBV10-3, with 7 bases that match TRBD1. Per germline, CDR1 ENHRY and CDR2 SYGVKD. Unmatched junction bases numbered 3, after V lost 2 bases and J lost 3 bases. CDR3 length: 14 residues. The CDR3 nucleotides read TGTGCCATCAGTGAGACAGGGGACAAAGAGACCCAGTACTTC. It codes for CAISETGDKETQYF.

This clonotype appeared once. The V call is TRBV20-1, the J call TRBJ2-4; D call uncertain. The CDR3 spans 12 residues. Germline V gene data show CDR1 as DFQATT and CDR2 as SNEGSKA (reference sequence). The V and J ends lost 0 bases and 7 bases respectively, with 7 bases between them. The CDR3 DNA reads TGCAGTGCTAGAGAGGACGGGAACATTCAGTACTTC. This codes for CSAREDGNIQYF.

This clonotype was observed a few times. The V and J genes are TRBV7-2 and TRBJ2-2, with TRBD2 matching over 8 bases. The junction had 6 bases not matched to a gene; V was cut back by 5 bases and J by 7 bases. Germline V gene data show CDR1 as SGHTA and CDR2 as FQGNSA. CDR3 length: 14 amino acids. The CDR3 region has the DNA TGTGCCAGCAGCCTCACTCTAGCGGGCGGGGAGCTGTTTTTT. As protein: CASSLTLAGGELFF.

This rearrangement joins TRBV3-1 to TRBJ2-3; TRBD2 might be the D (6 bases). In germline, CDR1 is LGHDT, CDR2 YNNKEL (reference sequence). The CDR3 is made up of 14 amino acids. V was pared by 4 bases and J by 4 bases, with 12 bases between. The CDR3 DNA reads TGTGCCAGCAGCCTTTTCCGGAGGGCAGATACGCAGTATTTT. This gives the protein CASSLFRRADTQYF.

The V and J genes are TRBV19 and TRBJ1-1, with D possibly TRBD1 on 5 matching bases. CDR3 length: 13 residues. V was shortened by 8 bases and J by 4 bases, with 14 bases between the two germline ends. Germline-derived CDR1 and CDR2 are LNHDA and SQIVND (reference sequence). CDR3 in amino acids: CASQVQGGTEAFF. DNA for the CDR3: TGTGCCAGTCAAGTGCAGGGAGGCACTGAAGCTTTCTTT.

The gene calls are TRBV30 and TRBJ2-3; a weak D match, TRBD2 (6 bases). This CDR3 has 14 residues. Germline lookup yields CDR1 GTSNPN and CDR2 SVGIG (reference sequence). Trimming took 2 bases from V and 4 from J, leaving 13 bases between them. The CDR3 coding sequence is TGTGCCTGGAGTAGCGGGTTGGAGGCAGATACGCAGTATTTT. This encodes CAWSSGLEADTQYF.

V usage is TRBV3-1 and J usage is TRBJ2-7; 7 nucleotides match TRBD1. Trimming at V came to 4 bases and at J to 0 bases, leaving 6 bases not matched to a gene. CDR3 length: 15 residues. Germline V gene data show CDR1 as LGHDT and CDR2 as YNNKEL (reference sequence). The CDR3 protein is CASSLTGTASYEQYF. The CDR3 coding sequence is TGTGCCAGCAGCCTCACCGGGACAGCCTCCTACGAGCAGTACTTC.

The genes are TRBV10-2 and TRBJ2-5; 7 bases are shared with TRBD1. The ends lost 7 bases at V and 7 bases at J; junction bases unmatched: 6. Germline V lookup: CDR1 WSHSY, CDR2 SAAADI. The CDR3 has 12 residues. CDR3 residues: CASKPAGGTQYF. The CDR3 bases are TGCGCCAGCAAACCGGCAGGGGGGACCCAGTACTTC.